This passage covers 12 T cell receptor beta chains from one sample sequenced in a study of blood T cell repertoires in COVID-19. Sequencing was performed with immunoSEQ multiplex PCR; in TCRdb, only in-frame clones are kept and a portion is missing. This table has some 53,000 clones, 85% to 90% appearing once. The sequenced sample consisted of peripheral blood. The source of these receptors is a man aged 55 to 70 with active COVID-19.

The V and J genes are TRBV28 and TRBJ1-2, with D hard to call. This CDR3 has 13 residues. Trimming took off 7 bases at V and 2 bases at J, with 11 bases between the two ends. CDR1 is MDHEN, CDR2 SYDVKM, per germline. CDR3 residues: CASIRGPNYGYTF. The CDR3 DNA reads TGTGCCAGCATCCGGGGTCCCAACTATGGCTACACCTTC.

This clone showed up just once. The chain has TRBV10-3 and TRBJ2-1; TRBD2 matches 9 bases. Trimming at V came to 7 bases and at J to 8 bases, leaving 12 bases not matched to a gene. The CDR3 extends over 15 amino acids. In germline, CDR1 is ENHRY, CDR2 SYGVKD. The CDR3 protein is CAITTEGLANHEQFF. CDR3 DNA: TGTGCCATCACCACGGAGGGACTAGCTAACCATGAGCAGTTCTTC.

The chain has TRBV28 and TRBJ2-7; D may be TRBD2 (6 bases). Germline V gives CDR1 MDHEN, CDR2 SYDVKM. The CDR3 length is 12 residues. V lost 8 bases and J 0 bases, leaving 8 bases between the germline ends. In DNA form, the CDR3 reads TGTGCCAGCCACGGGAGCTCCTACGAGCAGTACTTC. Amino acid sequence: CASHGSSYEQYF.

The genes are TRBV6-2 or TRBV6-3 and TRBJ1-1; TRBD1 matches 8 bases. The CDR3 loop spans 17 amino acids. The ends lost 6 bases at V and 4 bases at J; junction bases unmatched: 16. Germline CDR1 MNHEY, CDR2 SVGEGT. CDR3 sequence: CASSPRAGGGFGTEAFF. The CDR3 DNA follows: TGTGCCAGCAGCCCCCGGGCAGGGGGCGGTTTCGGCACTGAAGCTTTCTTT.

The V and J genes are TRBV11-3 and TRBJ2-3, with TRBD2 identical over 13 bases. CDR1 is SGHNT, CDR2 YENEEA, per germline. The CDR3 consists of 16 residues. Trimming took 5 bases from V and 0 from J; bases not matched to a gene: 2. The CDR3 DNA follows: TGTGCCAGCAGCGCGGGACTAGCGGGAAGCACAGATACGCAGTATTTT. Residues: CASSAGLAGSTDTQYF.

This chain joins TRBV3-1 (or the pseudogene TRBV3-2) and TRBJ2-7; TRBD1 might be the D (6 bases). The CDR3 consists of 13 residues. Trimming left V 2 bases short and J 6 bases short, with 11 bases between. CDR1 is LGHDT, CDR2 YNNKEL, per germline (reference sequence). The CDR3 region has the DNA TGTGCCAGCAGCCAATTGCAGGGGTCCGAGCAGTACTTC. It yields the protein CASSQLQGSEQYF.

The gene calls are TRBV6-4 and TRBJ2-1, with D unclear. Trimming removed 6 bases from V and 4 bases from J, with 13 bases in between. The CDR3 consists of 14 residues. CDR1 MRHNA and CDR2 SNTAGT come from the germline V gene. CDR3 amino acids: CASSRHPAYNEQFF. The CDR3 bases are TGTGCCAGCAGCAGACACCCTGCATACAATGAGCAGTTCTTC.

The chain employs TRBV14 and TRBJ1-1, with unresolved D. Trimming took 0 bases from V and 5 from J, leaving 7 bases between them. Germline CDR1 SGHDN, CDR2 FVKESK. This CDR3 spans 13 amino acids. CDR3 nucleotide sequence: TGTGCCAGCAGCCAAGATTTCCGTACTGAAGCTTTCTTT. Residues: CASSQDFRTEAFF. Full variable domain (missing parts from reference TRBV14 and TRBJ1-1): EAGVTQFPSHSVIEKGQTVTLRCDPISGHDNLYWYRRVMGKEIKFLLHFVKESKQDESGMPNNRFLAERTGGTYSTLKVQPAELEDSGVYFCASSQDFRTEAFFGQGTRLTVV.

This rearrangement joins TRBV9 to TRBJ2-1; D possibly corresponds to TRBD2 (5 bases). Trimming left V 3 bases short and J 0 bases short, with 16 bases between. The CDR3 contains 17 residues. Germline V gene lookup returns CDR1 SGDLS and CDR2 YYNGEE. The CDR3 DNA reads TGTGCCAGCAGCGGAGGATTTGGTGGGAGCTCCTACAATGAGCAGTTCTTC. This codes for CASSGGFGGSSYNEQFF.

The chain couples TRBV5-6 to TRBJ2-3, with D possibly being TRBD1 (5 bases). Trimming removed 4 bases at V and 5 bases at J, with 8 bases between. Germline V gene sequence: CDR1 SGHDT, CDR2 YYEEEE. The CDR3 is made up of 12 amino acids. CDR3 amino acids: CASSIRGDTQYF. The CDR3, as DNA: TGTGCCAGCAGCATAAGGGGAGATACGCAGTATTTT.

This clone has only one observation. V is TRBV23-1 and J is TRBJ1-4; no firm D call. TRBV23-1 falls under the ORF class, with uncertain function. The CDR3 loop spans 14 amino acids. With 4 bases removed from V and 8 bases from J, the gap between germline ends came to 14 bases. The CDR3 loop reads CASSRPGVEEKLFF. CDR3 in DNA: TGCGCCAGCAGTCGGCCGGGAGTAGAGGAAAAACTGTTTTTT.

The V and J genes are TRBV27 and TRBJ2-6, with a weak D call TRBD1 (6 bases). Trimming took off 0 bases at V and 2 bases at J, with 11 bases between the two ends. CDR1 MNHEY and CDR2 SMNVEV come from the germline V gene (reference sequence). The CDR3 is 17 amino acids. The CDR3 loop reads CASSLSPQGTGANVLTF. For the CDR3, the DNA is TGTGCCAGCAGTTTATCGCCACAGGGCACTGGGGCCAACGTCCTGACTTTC.